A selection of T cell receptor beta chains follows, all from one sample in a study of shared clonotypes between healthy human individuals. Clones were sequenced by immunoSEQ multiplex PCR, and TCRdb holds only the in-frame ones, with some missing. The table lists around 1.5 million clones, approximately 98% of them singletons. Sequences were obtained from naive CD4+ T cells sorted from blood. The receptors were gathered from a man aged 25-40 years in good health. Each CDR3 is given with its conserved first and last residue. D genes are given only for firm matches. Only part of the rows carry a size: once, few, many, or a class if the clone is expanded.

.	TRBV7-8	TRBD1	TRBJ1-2	CASSQSTGGMHYGYTF	TGTGCCAGCAGCCAATCGACAGGGGGCATGCACTATGGCTACACCTTC
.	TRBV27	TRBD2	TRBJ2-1	CASSFRQTSGRANEQFF	TGTGCCAGCAGTTTTCGTCAGACTAGCGGGAGGGCAAATGAGCAGTTCTTC
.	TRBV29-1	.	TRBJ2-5	CSVRIDQETQYF	TGCAGCGTTCGAATAGACCAAGAGACCCAGTACTTC
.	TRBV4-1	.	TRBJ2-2	CASSQEFRGNTGELFF	TGCGCCAGCAGCCAAGAATTCAGGGGGAACACCGGGGAGCTGTTTTTT
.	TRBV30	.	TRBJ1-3	CAWGLSSGNTIYF	TGTGCCTGGGGCCTATCCTCTGGAAACACCATATATTTT
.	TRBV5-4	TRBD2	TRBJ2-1	CASSGRTSGDEQFF	TGTGCCAGCAGCGGACGGACTAGCGGTGATGAGCAGTTCTTC
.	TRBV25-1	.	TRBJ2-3	CASSTTGTDTQYF	TGTGCCAGCAGTACAACAGGGACAGATACGCAGTATTTT
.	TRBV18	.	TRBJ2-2	CASSPNIDSPNTGELFF	TGTGCCAGCTCACCGAATATAGACAGCCCGAACACCGGGGAGCTGTTTTTT
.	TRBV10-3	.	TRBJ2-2	CAITGQPGELFF	TGTGCCATCACCGGACAACCCGGGGAGCTGTTTTTT
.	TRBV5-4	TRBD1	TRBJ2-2	CASTRGTGDSNTGELFF	TGTGCCAGCACCCGCGGGACAGGGGACTCGAACACCGGGGAGCTGTTTTTT
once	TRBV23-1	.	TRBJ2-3	CASSHRLIRGVAYTDTQYF	TGCGCCAGCAGTCATCGATTAATCCGAGGCGTGGCTTACACAGATACGCAGTATTTT
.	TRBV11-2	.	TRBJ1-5	CASSLAGDQPQHF	TGTGCCAGCAGTCTTGCGGGGGATCAGCCCCAGCATTTT
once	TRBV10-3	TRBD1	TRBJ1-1	CAISRDSNEAFF	TGTGCCATCAGTCGGGACAGTAATGAAGCTTTCTTT
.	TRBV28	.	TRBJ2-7	CASSHMESYEQYF	TGTGCCAGCAGTCACATGGAGTCCTACGAGCAGTACTTC
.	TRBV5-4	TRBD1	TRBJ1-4	CASSAGTGREKLFF	TGTGCCAGCAGCGCCGGGACAGGAAGGGAAAAACTGTTTTTT
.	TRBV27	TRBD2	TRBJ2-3	CASSLFLAGIRTDTQYF	TGTGCCAGCAGTTTATTCCTAGCGGGAATACGCACAGATACGCAGTATTTT
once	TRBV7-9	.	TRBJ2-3	CASTFQRPTLADTQYF	TGTGCCAGCACCTTCCAAAGGCCCACACTCGCAGATACGCAGTATTTT
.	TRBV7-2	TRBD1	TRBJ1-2	CASRDTGTGGRGYTF	TGTGCCAGCAGGGATACCGGGACAGGGGGCCGGGGCTACACCTTC
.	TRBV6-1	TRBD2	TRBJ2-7	CASDERASGAYEQYF	TGTGCCAGCGACGAAAGGGCTAGCGGGGCCTACGAGCAGTACTTC
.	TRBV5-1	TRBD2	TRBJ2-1	CASSLFAGGRNNEQFF	TGCGCCAGCAGCTTGTTCGCGGGAGGACGTAACAATGAGCAGTTCTTC
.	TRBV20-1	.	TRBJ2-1	CSVTRYNEQFF	TGCAGTGTTACGCGGTACAATGAGCAGTTCTTC
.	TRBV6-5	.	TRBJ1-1	CASSFRPEGHTEAFF	TGTGCCAGCAGTTTTCGCCCTGAGGGGCACACTGAAGCTTTCTTT
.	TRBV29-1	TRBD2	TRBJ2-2	CSVVGGRGTGELFF	TGCAGCGTTGTTGGCGGGAGAGGTACCGGGGAGCTGTTTTTT
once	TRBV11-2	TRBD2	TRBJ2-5	CASSFIAGEGTQYF	TGTGCCAGCAGCTTCATAGCGGGTGAAGGGACCCAGTACTTC